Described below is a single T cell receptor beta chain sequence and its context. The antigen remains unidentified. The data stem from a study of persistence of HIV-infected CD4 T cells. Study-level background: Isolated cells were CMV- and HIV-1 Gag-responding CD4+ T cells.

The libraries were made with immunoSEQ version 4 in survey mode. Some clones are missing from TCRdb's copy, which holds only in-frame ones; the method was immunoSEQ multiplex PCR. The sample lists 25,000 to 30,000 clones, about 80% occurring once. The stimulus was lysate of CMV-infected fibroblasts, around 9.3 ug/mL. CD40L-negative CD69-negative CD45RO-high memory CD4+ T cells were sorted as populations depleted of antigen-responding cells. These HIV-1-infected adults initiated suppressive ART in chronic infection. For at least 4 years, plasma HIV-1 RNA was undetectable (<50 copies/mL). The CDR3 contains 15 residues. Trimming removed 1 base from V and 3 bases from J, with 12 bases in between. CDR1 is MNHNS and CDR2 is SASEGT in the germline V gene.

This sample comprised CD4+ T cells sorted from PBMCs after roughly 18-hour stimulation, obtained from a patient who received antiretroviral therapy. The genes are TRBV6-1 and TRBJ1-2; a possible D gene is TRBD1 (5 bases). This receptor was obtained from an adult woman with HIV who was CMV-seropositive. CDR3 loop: CASSEGLPGDYGYTF. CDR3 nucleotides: TGTGCCAGCAGTGAAGGCCTCCCGGGGGACTATGGCTACACCTTC.